Shown below are 23 T cell receptor beta chains from a single sample sequenced in a study of shared clonotypes between healthy human individuals (dated by TCRdb to about 2020). Library prep was done by the immunoSEQ multiplex PCR assay. What TCRdb holds here is the immuneACCESS table cut down to in-frame rearrangements. Part of the clones is not present; checked against another copy, under half of the missing clones reflect an unresolved V gene, and the others are unexplained. Within this sample are about 2.3 million clones, with around 92% of them counted one time only. The top ten hold around 0.38% of the sample. Sequences were obtained from naive CD4+ T cells from PBMCs. The cell subset or site label on this specimen signifies: CD45RA+ positively selected. Receptors were obtained from a man between 18 and 29 years old in good health. Some clones in this sample may be carry-over from other donors' samples.

The chain uses TRBV19 and TRBJ1-2; 7 bases map to TRBD1. The V gene end was trimmed by 7 bases and the J gene end by 8 bases; junction bases not matched to a gene: 13. The CDR3 has 14 amino acids. Germline lookup yields CDR1 LNHDA and CDR2 SQIVND (reference sequence). This CDR3 is CASTPDRREGGYTF. DNA for the CDR3: TGTGCCAGTACTCCGGACAGGAGGGAAGGCGGCTACACCTTC.

The chain is built from TRBV21-1 and TRBJ2-7; the table's D gene call, TRBD2, was not cross checked with the DNA. TRBV21-1 is a documented pseudogene. The CDR3 loop spans 17 amino acids. CDR3 loop: CASSCLPSSDSSYEQYF. Written as DNA, the CDR3 is TGTGCCAGCAGCTGTCTCCCATCTAGCGACAGCTCCTACGAGCAGTACTTC.

The rearrangement links TRBV5-1 to TRBJ2-7, with 7 positions matching TRBD1. Looked up from germline, CDR1 is SGHRS and CDR2 is YFSETQ. The trim removed 4 bases at V and 0 bases at J, leaving 10 bases unmatched. This CDR3 is 16 amino acids long. The chain's CDR3 is CASSQPAGDSSYEQYF. The CDR3 nucleotides are TGCGCCAGCAGCCAGCCCGCAGGGGACAGCTCCTACGAGCAGTACTTC.

V is TRBV12-5 and J is TRBJ2-1; 11 bases match TRBD2. The CDR3 contains 13 residues. Trimming at V came to 6 bases and at J to 9 bases, leaving 4 bases not matched to a gene. The germline V gene encodes CDR1 LGHNT and CDR2 FRNRAP. The CDR3 sequence is CASGTSGTSEQFF. The CDR3 nucleotides read TGTGCTAGTGGGACTAGCGGGACGAGTGAGCAGTTCTTC.

J is TRBJ2-6 and V is TRBV27, with 9 bases lining up with TRBD1. Germline V gives CDR1 MNHEY, CDR2 SMNVEV (reference sequence). The CDR3 extends over 19 amino acids. V gave up 7 bases and J gave up 2 bases; unmatched junction bases: 15. The CDR3 coding sequence is TGTGCCAGCACCAAAAAATTACAGGGGGCTGCGACTGGGGCCAACGTCCTGACTTTC. Amino acids: CASTKKLQGAATGANVLTF.

The V call is TRBV7-2, the J call TRBJ1-4; possible D gene TRBD1, 5 bases. Trimming cost V 2 bases and J 6 bases, with 13 bases left between them. The CDR3 runs to 15 residues. From germline, CDR1 is SGHTA and CDR2 FQGNSA. CDR3 loop: CASSLRPGPDEKLFF. CDR3 nucleotides: TGTGCCAGCAGCTTACGACCGGGACCCGATGAAAAACTGTTTTTT.

The J gene is TRBJ2-6, the V gene TRBV4-1; the D gene could be TRBD1 or TRBD2 (6 bases each). The germline CDR1 and CDR2 sequences are MGHRA and YSYEKL. The CDR3 loop spans 18 amino acids. Trimming took 1 base from V and 0 from J, leaving 13 bases between them. The CDR3 DNA sequence: TGCGCCAGCAGCCAAGTAGGGGGGCTACCCTCTGGGGCCAACGTCCTGACTTTC. Its protein is CASSQVGGLPSGANVLTF.

This chain joins TRBV9 and TRBJ2-7; a weak D match, TRBD2 (5 bases). Germline CDR1 and CDR2: SGDLS and YYNGEE. Trimming removed 0 bases from V and 0 bases from J, with 13 bases in between. There are 16 residues in the CDR3. The CDR3 DNA reads as TGTGCCAGCAGCGTAGCGGCCGGGGTCGGCTCCTACGAGCAGTACTTC. It translates to CASSVAAGVGSYEQYF.

This chain connects TRBV6-1 to TRBJ2-1; 8 nucleotides match TRBD2. The J segment lost 8 bases and the V segment lost 2 bases, leaving 8 bases of the junction unmatched. Germline V gene lookup returns CDR1 MNHNS and CDR2 SASEGT. The CDR3 has 15 amino acids. The CDR3 loop reads CASSETLAGSYEQFF. The CDR3 DNA reads as TGTGCCAGCAGTGAAACCCTAGCGGGTAGTTATGAGCAGTTCTTC.

The chain combines TRBV6-5 with TRBJ2-1; D perhaps matches TRBD2 (5 bases). This CDR3 spans 13 amino acids. Germline CDR1 is MNHEY and CDR2 is SVGAGI. V was clipped by 7 bases and J by 0 bases, with 7 bases between them. The CDR3 coding sequence is TGTGCCAGCAAAGCGGCCTCCTACAATGAGCAGTTCTTC. This sequence encodes CASKAASYNEQFF.

The chain combines TRBV29-1 with TRBJ2-7; TRBD1 aligns across 7 bases. The V gene's germline CDR1 is SQVTM and CDR2 ANQGSEA. CDR3 length: 13 amino acids. The V segment lost 7 bases and the J segment 4 bases; nucleotides outside the gene matches: 10. DNA for the CDR3: TGCAGCGCGCCGACAGGGACAACTTACGAGCAGTACTTC. As protein: CSAPTGTTYEQYF.

This chain uses TRBV11-2 with TRBJ2-3, with D hard to call. The V end lost 5 bases, the J end lost 2 bases, and 17 bases lay between the germline ends. CDR3 length: 16 residues. Germline V gene sequence: CDR1 SGHAT, CDR2 FQNNGV. The CDR3 loop reads CASSRPFQDHTDTQYF. As DNA, the CDR3 is TGTGCCAGCAGCCGACCTTTCCAGGACCACACAGATACGCAGTATTTT.

Comments on this clone: This CDR3 is also generated by other DNA sequences in the sample. The rearrangement joins TRBV28 to TRBJ2-7; 8 bases match TRBD2. The germline CDR1 and CDR2 sequences are MDHEN and SYDVKM. There are 13 residues in the CDR3. V lost 3 bases and J lost 7; bases outside the gene matches: 5. CDR3 nucleotide sequence: TGTGCCAGCAGTTTCGGGGGGGTCGGGGAGCAGTACTTC. Translated, it gives CASSFGGVGEQYF.

This chain uses TRBV7-6 with TRBJ1-3; no clear D gene. V dropped 0 bases and J dropped 4 bases, with 13 bases sitting between them. Germline CDR1 is SGHVS and CDR2 is FNYEAQ. The CDR3 loop spans 16 amino acids. CDR3 amino acids: CASSLAVGMRGNTIYF. The DNA of the CDR3 is TGTGCCAGCAGCTTAGCTGTGGGCATGAGAGGAAACACCATATATTTT.

V is TRBV11-1 and J is TRBJ1-2, with 9 bases that match TRBD1. The CDR3 consists of 14 residues. The junction had 4 bases not matched to a gene; V was cut back by 3 bases and J by 5 bases. In germline, CDR1 is SGHAT, CDR2 FQDESV (reference sequence). Written as DNA, the CDR3 is TGTGCCAGCAGCTTTAGTGGGACAGGGTATGGCTACACCTTC. This sequence encodes CASSFSGTGYGYTF.

The chain joins TRBV28 to TRBJ1-1, with 7 bases identical to TRBD1. This CDR3 contains 11 residues. V lost 10 bases and J lost 5; bases outside the gene matches: 4. Germline lookup yields CDR1 MDHEN and CDR2 SYDVKM. The chain's CDR3 is CAIQGSTEAFF. CDR3 DNA: TGTGCCATACAGGGGAGTACTGAAGCTTTCTTT.

The rearrangement uses TRBV9 and TRBJ2-7, with D uncertain. The CDR3 has 13 amino acids. Looked up from germline, CDR1 is SGDLS and CDR2 is YYNGEE. V lost 2 bases and J lost 4, with 10 bases in between. CDR3 sequence reads: CASSVLLGYEQYF. CDR3 in DNA: TGTGCCAGCAGCGTCCTGTTAGGTTACGAGCAGTACTTC.

The chain links TRBV29-1 to TRBJ2-6; maybe TRBD1 (5 bases). From germline, CDR1 is SQVTM and CDR2 ANQGSEA. The length of the CDR3 is 13 residues. Trimming removed 7 bases from V and 4 bases from J, with 11 bases in between. CDR3 region: CSARGAGANVLTF. The CDR3 DNA sequence: TGCAGCGCCCGTGGGGCGGGGGCCAACGTCCTGACTTTC. Supplemented by reference TRBV29-1 and TRBJ2-6, the full variable domain reads SAVISQKPSRDICQRGTSLTIQCQVDSQVTMMFWYRQQPGQSLTLIATANQGSEATYESGFVIDKFPISRPNLTFSTLTVSNMSPEDSSIYLCSARGAGANVLTFGAGSRLTVL.

The sample holds a few counts of this clone. The rearrangement links TRBV11-3 to TRBJ1-2; D is uncertain. V was shortened by 3 bases and J by 4 bases, with 6 bases between the two germline ends. The CDR3 extends over 12 amino acids. In germline, CDR1 is SGHNT, CDR2 YENEEA. CDR3 DNA sequence: TGTGCCAGCAGCTTCTCAGGCTATGGCTACACCTTC. Amino acid sequence: CASSFSGYGYTF. Variable domain in full (rest from reference TRBV11-3 and TRBJ1-2): EAGVVQSPRYKIIEKKQPVAFWCNPISGHNTLYWYLQNLGQGPELLIRYENEEAVDDSQLPKDRFSAERLKGVDSTLKIQPAELGDSAVYLCASSFSGYGYTFGSGTRLTVV.

This sequence joins TRBV28 and TRBJ2-3; possible D gene TRBD2, 5 bases. Per germline, CDR1 MDHEN and CDR2 SYDVKM. The V gene lost 6 bases and the J gene lost 6 bases, with 22 bases spanning the gap. This CDR3 is built from 16 residues. CDR3 in amino acids: CASRPHGSGVRDTQYF. The CDR3 DNA is TGTGCCAGCAGACCGCATGGCAGCGGAGTTAGGGATACGCAGTATTTT.

This chain uses TRBV7-5 with TRBJ2-6; the DNA was not used to check the table's D call, TRBD2. TRBV7-5 is annotated as a pseudogene. The CDR3 runs to 21 residues. In DNA form, the CDR3 reads TGTGTCAGAAGCGGAGGACTAGCGGGTTTCCCCCCGAGAGGTGGGGCCAACGTCCTGACTTTC. As protein: CVRSGGLAGFPPRGGANVLTF.

The chain links TRBV6-1 to TRBJ2-5; D may be TRBD1 or TRBD2 (6 bases each). Germline CDR1 is MNHNS and CDR2 is SASEGT. The ends were cut back, 6 bases at V and 1 base at J, with 15 bases in the middle. This CDR3 has 15 residues. This CDR3 is CASRGGWETQETQYF. In nucleotides, the CDR3 is TGTGCCAGCAGGGGGGGCTGGGAAACCCAAGAGACCCAGTACTTC.

The rearrangement uses TRBV7-2 and TRBJ1-1, with TRBD1 as a possible D gene (6 bases). V was shortened by 5 bases and J by 5 bases, with 15 bases between the two germline ends. Germline loops: CDR1 SGHTA, CDR2 FQGNSA. The CDR3 spans 14 residues. The CDR3 loop is CASSGGRWVTEAFF. The CDR3 DNA sequence: TGTGCCAGCAGCGGGGGGCGATGGGTGACTGAAGCTTTCTTT.